A single sample gave rise to the 8 T cell receptor beta chains below, sequenced in a study of cytomegalovirus exposure and HLA in healthy donors. Sequencing used immunoSEQ multiplex PCR; TCRdb keeps in-frame clones, though not all of them. The table has 100,000 to 150,000 clones, more than 70% seen once. Sequencing was performed on PBMCs. These receptors originate from a man aged 25 to 45 in good health and CMV-seronegative.

This chain's CDR3 is CASGTEVYEQYF. The CDR3 DNA reads TGTGCCAGCGGGACAGAAGTCTACGAGCAGTACTTC. The chain uses TRBV5-5 and TRBJ2-7; 7 bases agree with TRBD1. This CDR3 comprises 12 residues. Germline CDR1 and CDR2: SGHKS and YYEKEE (reference sequence). V gave up 7 bases and J gave up 3 bases; unmatched junction bases: 4.

The CDR3 protein is CASSQGLGVHEQYF. CDR3 nucleotide sequence: TGCGCCAGCAGCCAAGGTCTAGGGGTCCACGAGCAGTACTTC. The chain is built from TRBV5-1 and TRBJ2-7; D may be TRBD1 (5 bases). V was pared by 4 bases and J by 5 bases, with 16 bases between. The CDR3 is 14 residues long. Germline V gene sequence: CDR1 SGHRS, CDR2 YFSETQ.

The chain is built from TRBV18 and TRBJ1-1; D not resolved. Germline V lookup: CDR1 KGHSH, CDR2 LQKENI. Trimming removed 3 bases from V and 4 bases from J, with 18 bases in between. There are 16 residues in the CDR3. CDR3 loop: CASSPLEGGIGTEAFF. In DNA form, the CDR3 reads TGTGCCAGCTCACCGTTGGAGGGTGGTATCGGCACTGAAGCTTTCTTT.

This clone has just a few counts. This chain links TRBV7-9 with TRBJ1-1; a weak D match, TRBD1 (5 bases). The CDR3 has 14 residues. Germline V gene sequence: CDR1 SEHNR, CDR2 FQNEAQ (reference sequence). V lost 5 bases and J lost 4, with 14 bases in between. As DNA, the CDR3 is TGTGCCAGCAGCCCCGGACACGCTCCCACTGAAGCTTTCTTT. This gives the protein CASSPGHAPTEAFF.

The chain is built from TRBV19 and TRBJ2-2; 12 bases match TRBD2. The CDR3 covers 18 residues. Trimming removed 3 bases from V and 6 bases from J; junction bases left unmatched: 11. Germline V CDR1 and CDR2: LNHDA, SQIVND (reference sequence). The DNA for the CDR3 is TGTGCCAGTAGTATCTTTCCTAGCGGGAGGGCCGTCCCCGGGGAGCTGTTTTTT. Translated, it gives CASSIFPSGRAVPGELFF. Full variable domain (missing parts from reference TRBV19 and TRBJ2-2): DGGITQSPKYLFRKEGQNVTLSCEQNLNHDAMYWYRQDPGQGLRLIYYSQIVNDFQKGDIAEGYSVSREKKESFPLTVTSAQKNPTAFYLCASSIFPSGRAVPGELFFGEGSRLTVL.

This clone was found a few times. DNA of the CDR3: TGTGCCAGCAGCTTGGCCGGCCAGGTGAGCTCCTACGAGCAGTACTTC. Translating it yields CASSLAGQVSSYEQYF. The rearrangement uses TRBV5-6 and TRBJ2-7; D remains unclear. The germline V gene encodes CDR1 SGHDT and CDR2 YYEEEE. The CDR3 extends over 16 amino acids. V lost 0 bases to trimming and J lost 0 bases, with 13 bases between them.

The chain recombines TRBV19 with TRBJ2-7, with no clear D. The CDR3 runs 14 residues. CDR1 is LNHDA and CDR2 is SQIVND in the germline V gene (reference sequence). Trimming pared 1 base from V and 5 bases from J, leaving 12 bases between. The CDR3 here is CASSIVARTNEQYF. CDR3 coding DNA: TGTGCCAGTAGTATAGTCGCGAGAACCAACGAGCAGTACTTC.

This chain uses TRBV5-4 with TRBJ2-2; 8 bases match TRBD2. V was clipped by 4 bases and J by 5 bases; unmatched bases: 13. The V gene's germline CDR1 is SGHNT and CDR2 YYREEE (reference sequence). The CDR3 is 17 amino acids. CDR3 sequence reads: CASSPEASGYRTGELFF. The CDR3 region has the DNA TGTGCCAGCAGCCCTGAGGCTAGCGGGTATCGAACCGGGGAGCTGTTTTTT.